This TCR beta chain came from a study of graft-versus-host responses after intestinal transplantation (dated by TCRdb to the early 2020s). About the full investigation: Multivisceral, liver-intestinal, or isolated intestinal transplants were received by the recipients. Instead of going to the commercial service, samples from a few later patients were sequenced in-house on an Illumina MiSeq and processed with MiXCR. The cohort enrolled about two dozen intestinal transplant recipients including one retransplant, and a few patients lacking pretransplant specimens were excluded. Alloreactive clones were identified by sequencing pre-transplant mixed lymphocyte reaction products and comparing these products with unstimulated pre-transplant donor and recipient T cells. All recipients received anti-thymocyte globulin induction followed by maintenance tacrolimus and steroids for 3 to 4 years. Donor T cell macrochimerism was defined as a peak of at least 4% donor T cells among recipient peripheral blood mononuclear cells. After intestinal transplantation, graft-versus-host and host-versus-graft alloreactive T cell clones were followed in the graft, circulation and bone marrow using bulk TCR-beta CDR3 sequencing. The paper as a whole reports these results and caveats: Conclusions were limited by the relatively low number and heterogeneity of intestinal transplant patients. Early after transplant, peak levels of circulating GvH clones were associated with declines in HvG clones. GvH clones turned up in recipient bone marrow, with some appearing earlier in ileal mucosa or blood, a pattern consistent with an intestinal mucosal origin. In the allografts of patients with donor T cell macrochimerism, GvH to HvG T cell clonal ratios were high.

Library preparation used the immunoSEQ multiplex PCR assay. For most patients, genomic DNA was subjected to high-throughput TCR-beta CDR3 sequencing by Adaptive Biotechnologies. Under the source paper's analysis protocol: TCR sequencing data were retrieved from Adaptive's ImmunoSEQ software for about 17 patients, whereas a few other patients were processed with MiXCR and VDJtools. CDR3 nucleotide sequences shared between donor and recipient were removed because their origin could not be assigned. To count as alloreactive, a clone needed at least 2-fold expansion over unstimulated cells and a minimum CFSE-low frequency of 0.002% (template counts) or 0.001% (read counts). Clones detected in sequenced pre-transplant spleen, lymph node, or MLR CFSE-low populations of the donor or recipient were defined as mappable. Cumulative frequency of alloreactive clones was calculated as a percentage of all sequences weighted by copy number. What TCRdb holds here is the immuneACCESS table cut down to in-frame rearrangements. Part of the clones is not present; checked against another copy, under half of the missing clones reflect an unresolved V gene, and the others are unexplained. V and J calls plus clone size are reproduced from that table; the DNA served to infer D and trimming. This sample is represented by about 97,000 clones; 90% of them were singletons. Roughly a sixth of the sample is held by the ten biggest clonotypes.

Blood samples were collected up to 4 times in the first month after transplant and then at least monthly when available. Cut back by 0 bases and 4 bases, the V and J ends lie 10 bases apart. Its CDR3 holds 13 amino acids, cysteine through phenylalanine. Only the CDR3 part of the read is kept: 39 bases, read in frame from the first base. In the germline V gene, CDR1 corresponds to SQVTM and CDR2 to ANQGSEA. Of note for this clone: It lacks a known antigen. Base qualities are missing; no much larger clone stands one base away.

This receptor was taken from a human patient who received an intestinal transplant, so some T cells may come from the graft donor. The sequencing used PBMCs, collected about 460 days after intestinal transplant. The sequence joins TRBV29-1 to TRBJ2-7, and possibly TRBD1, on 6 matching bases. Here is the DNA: TGCAGCGTTGAAGATGGTGACAGGTACGAGCAGTACTTC. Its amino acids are CSVEDGDRYEQYF.